A selection of T cell receptor beta chains follows, all from one sample in a study of blood T cell repertoires in COVID-19. TCRdb's copy holds only in-frame clones and misses some; the assay was immunoSEQ multiplex PCR. The sample lists hundreds of thousands of clones, more than 75% occurring once. Sequences were obtained from peripheral blood. The origin of the receptors is an older woman with COVID-19, enrolled during active disease. Both conserved end residues are part of each CDR3. Fields, in order: clone size, J gene, V gene, D gene, CDR3 DNA, CDR3 protein. D genes are given only for firm matches. Clone size appears in some rows only: once, few, many, or a class for an expanded clone.

clone size: -; J gene: TRBJ1-2; V gene: TRBV2; D gene: TRBD1; CDR3 DNA: TGTGCCAGCAGTGGTGACAGGGGAAGATATGGCTACACCTTC; CDR3 protein: CASSGDRGRYGYTF
clone size: -; J gene: TRBJ2-5; V gene: TRBV10-2; D gene: -; CDR3 DNA: TGCGCCAGCTCAAGGGTGGGGTCGGGGGAGACCCAGTACTTC; CDR3 protein: CASSRVGSGETQYF
clone size: once; J gene: TRBJ1-6; V gene: TRBV5-6; D gene: TRBD1; CDR3 DNA: TGTGCCAGCAGCTTTTTTACAGGGGCCGTCGCAAGTCGTTCACCCCTCCACTTT; CDR3 protein: CASSFFTGAVASRSPLHF
clone size: -; J gene: TRBJ2-3; V gene: TRBV6-6; D gene: -; CDR3 DNA: TGTGCCAGCAGTTACTCCAGATCGAGCACAGATACGCAGTATTTT; CDR3 protein: CASSYSRSSTDTQYF
clone size: -; J gene: TRBJ1-1; V gene: TRBV29-1; D gene: -; CDR3 DNA: TGCGGGGGGGGGACTGAAGCTTTCTTT; CDR3 protein: CGGGTEAFF
clone size: once; J gene: TRBJ1-1; V gene: TRBV9; D gene: TRBD1; CDR3 DNA: TGTGCCAGCAGCGTAGCCACGGGGACAGGGCAGGCTGAAGCTTTCTTT; CDR3 protein: CASSVATGTGQAEAFF
clone size: once; J gene: TRBJ1-1; V gene: TRBV7-9; D gene: -; CDR3 DNA: TGTGCCAGCAGCCTCGGGTCTACTTACACTGAAGCTTTCTTT; CDR3 protein: CASSLGSTYTEAFF
clone size: -; J gene: TRBJ1-4; V gene: TRBV19; D gene: -; CDR3 DNA: TGTGCCAGTAGTCCCGAGAACAGGCTCACTAATGAAAAACTGTTTTTT; CDR3 protein: CASSPENRLTNEKLFF
clone size: -; J gene: TRBJ2-3; V gene: TRBV4-2; D gene: -; CDR3 DNA: TGTGCCAGCAGCCAAGCAGCGGCACACACAGATACGCAGTATTTT; CDR3 protein: CASSQAAAHTDTQYF
clone size: -; J gene: TRBJ2-1; V gene: TRBV11-1; D gene: TRBD2; CDR3 DNA: TGTGCCAGCAGCTTGAGACTAGCGGGGGCCTTAAATGAGCAGTTCTTC; CDR3 protein: CASSLRLAGALNEQFF
clone size: -; J gene: TRBJ1-1; V gene: TRBV6-6; D gene: TRBD1; CDR3 DNA: TGTGCCAGCACTCGACTGGACAGGATGAACACTGAAGCTTTCTTT; CDR3 protein: CASTRLDRMNTEAFF
clone size: -; J gene: TRBJ2-5; V gene: TRBV3-1/TRBV3-2; D gene: TRBD2; CDR3 DNA: TGTGCCAGCAGCCAAGGGGGCAGACTAGCGGGGCTCGAGACCCAGTACTTC; CDR3 protein: CASSQGGRLAGLETQYF
clone size: once; J gene: TRBJ2-5; V gene: TRBV7-3; D gene: TRBD1; CDR3 DNA: TGTGCCAGCAGCTCGTCCGGGACAGGGAGGGAGACCCAGTACTTC; CDR3 protein: CASSSSGTGRETQYF
clone size: -; J gene: TRBJ1-2; V gene: TRBV4-2; D gene: TRBD1; CDR3 DNA: TGTGCCAGCAGCCAAGACGGACAGGGGGTGCCACGGGACTATGGCTACACCTTC; CDR3 protein: CASSQDGQGVPRDYGYTF
clone size: once; J gene: TRBJ1-5; V gene: TRBV6-1; D gene: TRBD1; CDR3 DNA: TGTGCCAGCAGTGCAATACCCGTGACAGGGAACCAGCCCCAGCATTTT; CDR3 protein: CASSAIPVTGNQPQHF
clone size: -; J gene: TRBJ1-6; V gene: TRBV25-1; D gene: -; CDR3 DNA: TGTGCCAGCAGTGAATTGGGGGGGCCTAATTCACCCCTCCACTTT; CDR3 protein: CASSELGGPNSPLHF
clone size: once; J gene: TRBJ1-5; V gene: TRBV7-2; D gene: -; CDR3 DNA: TGTGCCAGCAGCTTAGTTCCAGGGAAGAATCAGCCCCAGCATTTT; CDR3 protein: CASSLVPGKNQPQHF
clone size: -; J gene: TRBJ1-2; V gene: TRBV5-1; D gene: -; CDR3 DNA: TGCGCCAGCAATGATCAGGGGCTGGGTGGCTACACCTTC; CDR3 protein: CASNDQGLGGYTF
clone size: -; J gene: TRBJ2-3; V gene: TRBV24-1; D gene: -; CDR3 DNA: TGTGCCACCAGTGATATCACAGGGCCAGATACGCAGTATTTT; CDR3 protein: CATSDITGPDTQYF
clone size: -; J gene: TRBJ2-7; V gene: TRBV5-1; D gene: TRBD1; CDR3 DNA: TGCGCCAGCAGCCCGGGGACAGCCGGCGGGGAGCAGTACTTC; CDR3 protein: CASSPGTAGGEQYF
clone size: few; J gene: TRBJ1-2; V gene: TRBV7-9; D gene: -; CDR3 DNA: TGTGCCAGCACTCTCCCCCAGCGAAACTATGGCTACACCTTC; CDR3 protein: CASTLPQRNYGYTF
clone size: -; J gene: TRBJ2-2; V gene: TRBV5-6; D gene: TRBD1; CDR3 DNA: TGTGCCAGCAGAGCCGGGACAGGGGGCCGGACCGGGGAGCTGTTTTTT; CDR3 protein: CASRAGTGGRTGELFF
clone size: -; J gene: TRBJ2-3; V gene: TRBV27; D gene: TRBD2; CDR3 DNA: TGTGCCAGCACCCGCCTATACGGGGGGTTCACAGATACGCAGTATTTT; CDR3 protein: CASTRLYGGFTDTQYF
clone size: few; J gene: TRBJ1-5; V gene: TRBV19; D gene: -; CDR3 DNA: TGTGCCTCCGGGGAGTCGGGCGAAGGAAGACAGCCCCAGCATTTT; CDR3 protein: CASGESGEGRQPQHF
clone size: -; J gene: TRBJ2-7; V gene: TRBV29-1; D gene: TRBD1; CDR3 DNA: TGCAGCGTTTTGGGACAGGGGGCCTCCTACGAGCAGTACTTC; CDR3 protein: CSVLGQGASYEQYF